These T cell receptor beta chains were read from a single sample in a study of T cell responses to AZD1222 COVID-19 vaccine. Some clones are missing from TCRdb's copy, which holds only in-frame ones; the method was immunoSEQ multiplex PCR. The top ten clones hold 4.2% of a sample with approximately 120,000 clones, approximately 88% of them seen once. The source material was peripheral blood, sampled on day 0 of AZD1222 vaccination. The receptors were sampled from an adult in good health. CDR3s include the opening cysteine and the closing phenylalanine or tryptophan.

v_gene: TRBV3-1/TRBV3-2
CDR3aa: CASSYQGYYGYTF

v_gene: TRBV7-8
CDR3aa: CASSLKRLAGKGAYNEQFF

v_gene: TRBV6-6
CDR3aa: CASSRILAGINNEQFF

v_gene: TRBV3-1/TRBV3-2
CDR3aa: CASSQDRFRSDEQFF

v_gene: TRBV5-4
CDR3aa: CASSSQGDLYGYTF

v_gene: TRBV19
CDR3aa: CATTKAGGGEKLFF

v_gene: TRBV9
CDR3aa: CASSGYLTERGEEQYF

v_gene: TRBV5-5
CDR3aa: CASSLGFLGPLLVSNQPQHF

v_gene: TRBV7-2
CDR3aa: CASSLARREAFF

v_gene: TRBV7-3
CDR3aa: CASSLFEGELFF

v_gene: TRBV13
CDR3aa: CASSTPGNGNTIYF

v_gene: TRBV2
CDR3aa: CASNAIPGAPPSRYGYTF

v_gene: TRBV5-4
CDR3aa: CASTRGASNEKLFF

v_gene: TRBV3-1/TRBV3-2
CDR3aa: CASSPPSVNYGYTF

v_gene: TRBV5-1
CDR3aa: CASSSSGGLYREQFF

v_gene: TRBV3-1/TRBV3-2
CDR3aa: CASSSVGGSYEQYF

v_gene: TRBV3-1/TRBV3-2
CDR3aa: CASSQDRGVDRGYGYTF